What follows are 27 T cell receptor beta chains derived from one specimen sequenced in a study of blood T cell repertoires in COVID-19. The data were produced by immunoSEQ multiplex PCR, yet TCRdb's version contains in-frame clones alone and is incomplete. This sample carries some 350,000 clones, about 90% of them seen once, and the ten largest clones take 3%. The sequenced sample consisted of PBMCs or T cells enriched from blood (not recorded which). The receptor source for this set is a young woman who had recovered from COVID-19.

V is TRBV15 and J is TRBJ2-7; 9 positions agree with TRBD1. Germline V gene sequence: CDR1 LNHNV, CDR2 YYDKDF (reference sequence). V shed 1 base, J shed 6 bases, and the junction held 4 bases outside the gene matches. This CDR3 has 14 residues. The CDR3 loop reads CATSRVWTGVEQYF. CDR3 DNA: TGTGCCACCAGCAGAGTCTGGACAGGGGTCGAGCAGTACTTC.

The chain links TRBV19 to TRBJ1-1; D is possibly TRBD1 (5 bases). The CDR3 runs 13 residues. Between the trimmed V and J ends, which lost 6 bases and 10 bases, there was a span of 18 bases. Germline V gene sequence: CDR1 LNHDA, CDR2 SQIVND (reference sequence). The DNA for the CDR3 is TGTGCCAGTAGCGGACCCCGGGGGGACGGAGCTTTCTTT. The encoded protein is CASSGPRGDGAFF.

V gene TRBV19 combines with J gene TRBJ1-1; TRBD1 might be the D (5 bases). This CDR3 spans 12 amino acids. CDR1 LNHDA and CDR2 SQIVND come from the germline V gene (reference sequence). V lost 6 bases, J lost 0 bases, and 5 bases lay in between. The CDR3 sequence: CASRQVNTEAFF. The CDR3 DNA follows: TGTGCCAGTAGACAGGTGAACACTGAAGCTTTCTTT.

The chain joins TRBV11-2 to TRBJ2-7, with D perhaps TRBD1 (5 bases). CDR1 is SGHAT and CDR2 is FQNNGV in the germline V gene. This CDR3 has 14 residues. V lost 6 bases and J 4 bases, leaving 16 bases between the germline ends. The CDR3 spells CASRSTVRLYEQYF. CDR3 bases: TGTGCCAGCAGATCGACAGTAAGACTTTACGAGCAGTACTTC.

This clone was found a few times. The chain is built from TRBV5-4 and TRBJ1-4; D might be TRBD1 (6 bases). This CDR3 is 20 amino acids long. The germline V gene encodes CDR1 SGHNT and CDR2 YYREEE (reference sequence). With 4 bases removed from V and 0 bases from J, the gap between germline ends came to 25 bases. The CDR3 here is CASSRGEDSLLPATNEKLFF. The DNA of the CDR3 is TGTGCCAGCAGCAGGGGAGAGGACAGCCTGCTTCCCGCAACTAATGAAAAACTGTTTTTT.

J is TRBJ2-5 and V is TRBV10-2; TRBD2 might be the D (5 bases). Deletions cut 3 bases from V and 3 bases from J, with 8 bases between. The CDR3 has 13 amino acids. The germline gives CDR1 WSHSY, CDR2 SAAADI. CDR3 DNA: TGCGCCAGCAGTGAATTACTAGAAGAGACCCAGTACTTC. This translates into CASSELLEETQYF.

The rearrangement uses TRBV3-1 (or the pseudogene TRBV3-2) and TRBJ1-2; 9 nucleotides agree with TRBD1. Germline CDR1 and CDR2: LGHDT and YNNKEL (reference sequence). The CDR3 has 15 residues. The junction had 3 bases not matched to a gene; V was cut back by 2 bases and J by 2 bases. CDR3 bases: TGTGCCAGCAGCCAACTTACAGGGGGCAACTATGGCTACACCTTC. It encodes CASSQLTGGNYGYTF.

The sample holds one count of this clone. The CDR3 DNA is TGCGCCAGCAGCTTGGGACTAGCGGGAAACTACAATGAGCAGTTCTTC. It yields the protein CASSLGLAGNYNEQFF. The rearrangement links TRBV5-1 to TRBJ2-1; 11 positions match TRBD2. The trim removed 0 bases at V and 3 bases at J, leaving 2 bases unmatched. CDR1 SGHRS and CDR2 YFSETQ come from the germline V gene. The CDR3 consists of 16 residues.

V usage is TRBV14 and J usage is TRBJ2-7; D gene uncertain. Trimming took off 3 bases at V and 7 bases at J, with 10 bases between the two ends. CDR3 length: 12 residues. Germline CDR1 is SGHDN and CDR2 is FVKESK. CDR3 in amino acids: CASSQGRLEQYF. CDR3 in DNA: TGTGCCAGCAGCCAGGGCCGCTTGGAGCAGTACTTC. Based on the CDR3 plus reference TRBV14 and TRBJ2-7, the full variable domain is EAGVTQFPSHSVIEKGQTVTLRCDPISGHDNLYWYRRVMGKEIKFLLHFVKESKQDESGMPNNRFLAERTGGTYSTLKVQPAELEDSGVYFCASSQGRLEQYFGPGTRLTVT.

The rearrangement uses TRBV27 and TRBJ2-1; 8 positions agree with TRBD2. The CDR3 sequence is 15 residues long. Germline V lookup: CDR1 MNHEY, CDR2 SMNVEV (reference sequence). After removal of 4 bases from V and 4 bases from J, the junction contained 6 bases not matched to a gene. The CDR3 DNA reads TGTGCCAGCAGTTCCACTAGCGGCCTGTACAATGAGCAGTTCTTC. Amino acids: CASSSTSGLYNEQFF.

V and J are TRBV7-8 and TRBJ2-7; the D gene is possibly TRBD1 (6 bases). Germline CDR1 and CDR2: SGHVS and FQNEAQ. The V end was cut by 3 bases, the J end by 2 bases, with 11 bases between. The CDR3 sequence is 14 residues long. The CDR3 is CASSFRDTAYEQYF. The CDR3 DNA is TGTGCCAGCAGCTTCCGGGACACCGCCTACGAGCAGTACTTC.

V usage is TRBV7-2 and J usage is TRBJ1-1; TRBD1 agrees at 7 bases. The germline gives CDR1 SGHTA, CDR2 FQGNSA. CDR3 length equals 16 residues. V shed 4 bases and J 4 bases; nucleotides not matched to a gene: 12. In DNA form, the CDR3 reads TGTGCCAGCAGCTCCCGGACAGGTCCTAGGGGCACTGAAGCTTTCTTT. Protein product: CASSSRTGPRGTEAFF.

The chain carries TRBV10-3 and TRBJ2-1; 12 bases are a match to TRBD2. Germline lookup yields CDR1 ENHRY and CDR2 SYGVKD. V dropped 3 bases and J dropped 9; count of bases not matched to a gene: 12. This CDR3 is built from 17 residues. CDR3 residues: CAISDLQLAGGGGEQFF. CDR3 bases: TGTGCCATCAGTGATCTCCAACTAGCGGGGGGTGGTGGTGAGCAGTTCTTC.

As regards this clone: One junction end does not reproduce the germline sequence, and a read error may be involved. The chain combines TRBV7-7 with TRBJ1-1; D not certain. Germline values: CDR1 SSHAT, CDR2 FNYEAQ (reference sequence). This CDR3 is built from 13 residues. The CDR3 sequence is CASSLSTDTEAFF. The CDR3 DNA reads as TGTGCTAGCAGCTTAAGTACAGACACTGAAGCTTTCTTT. The full variable domain, in which reference TRBV7-7 and TRBJ1-1 provide the parts outside the CDR3, is GAGVSQSPRYKVTKRGQDVTLRCDPISSHATLYWYQQALGQGPEFLTYFNYEAQPDKSGLPSDRFSAERPEGSISTLTIQRTEQRDSAMYRCASSLSTDTEAFFGQGTRLTVV.

In this sample, this clone turned up once. The gene calls are TRBV12-3 or TRBV12-4 and TRBJ2-1; no reliable D call. The V gene lost 3 bases and the J gene lost 6 bases, with 9 bases spanning the gap. The CDR3 spans 13 residues. The CDR3 is CASSLGLVNEQFF. The CDR3 nucleotides are TGTGCCAGCAGTTTGGGTCTAGTCAATGAGCAGTTCTTC.

The CDR3, as DNA: TGTGCCAGCAGGGCCGGGACTAGCGGGCACAATGAGCAGTTCTTC. Translation gives CASRAGTSGHNEQFF. This chain joins TRBV7-9 and TRBJ2-1; 12 bases line up with TRBD2. CDR3 size: 15 residues. Germline values: CDR1 SEHNR, CDR2 FQNEAQ (reference sequence). Germline trimming cut 6 bases from V and 5 bases from J; bases unmatched to any gene: 5. The variable domain in full, completed from reference TRBV7-9 and TRBJ2-1, reads DTGVSQNPRHKITKRGQNVTFRCDPISEHNRLYWYRQTLGQGPEFLTYFQNEAQLEKSRLLSDRFSAERPKGSFSTLEIQRTEQGDSAMYLCASRAGTSGHNEQFFGPGTRLTVL.

The chain employs TRBV19 and TRBJ1-5; 7 bases match TRBD1. V shed 5 bases, J shed 2 bases, and the junction held 3 bases outside the gene matches. Looked up from germline, CDR1 is LNHDA and CDR2 is SQIVND (reference sequence). The CDR3 runs to 14 residues. CDR3 region: CASSFQGGNQPQHF. As DNA, the CDR3 is TGTGCCAGTAGTTTCCAGGGGGGCAATCAGCCCCAGCATTTT.

The rearrangement links TRBV6-5 to TRBJ1-1; 10 bases are a match to TRBD1. The CDR3 is made up of 13 amino acids. Germline V lookup: CDR1 MNHEY, CDR2 SVGAGI. With 7 bases clipped from V and 5 bases from J, the junction kept 4 bases outside the gene matches. The CDR3 sequence: CASNGQGVTEAFF. Written as DNA, the CDR3 is TGTGCCAGCAACGGACAGGGGGTGACTGAAGCTTTCTTT.

The V gene is TRBV19, the J gene TRBJ1-2; 7 bases fit TRBD1. The CDR3 consists of 12 residues. Germline V gene data show CDR1 as LNHDA and CDR2 as SQIVND (reference sequence). The V and J ends lost 6 bases and 4 bases, in that order; junction bases with no gene match: 2. The CDR3 region has the DNA TGTGCCAGTAGAGACAGGGCCTATGGCTACACCTTC. Translation: CASRDRAYGYTF.

The rearrangement links TRBV28 to TRBJ1-5; D perhaps matches TRBD1 (6 bases). From germline, CDR1 is MDHEN and CDR2 SYDVKM. Trimming removed 3 bases at V and 4 bases at J, with 10 bases between. CDR3 size: 14 residues. CDR3 nucleotides: TGTGCCAGCAGTTTTAGGGGGAAAAATCAGCCCCAGCATTTT. Encoded protein: CASSFRGKNQPQHF.

The genes are TRBV5-4 and TRBJ2-2; tentative D call: TRBD2 (7 bases). Germline V gene data show CDR1 as SGHNT and CDR2 as YYREEE (reference sequence). This CDR3 has 15 amino acids. Trimming shortened V by 6 bases and J by 0 bases, and 12 bases separated the two germline ends. In nucleotides, the CDR3 is TGTGCCAGCACAAGGGGGGGGACGAACACCGGGGAGCTGTTTTTT. It translates to CASTRGGTNTGELFF.

This chain connects TRBV4-2 to TRBJ1-4; 9 bases fit TRBD1. J lost 5 bases, V lost 4 bases, and 8 bases had no gene match. CDR1 is LGHNA and CDR2 is YNFKEQ in the germline V gene. The CDR3 consists of 16 residues. The CDR3 here is CASSRTQGALNEKLFF. The CDR3 DNA is TGTGCCAGCAGCCGCACACAGGGGGCCCTAAATGAAAAACTGTTTTTT.

J is TRBJ2-7 and V is TRBV28; TRBD2 might be the D (6 bases). The V end was cut by 2 bases, the J end by 5 bases, with 13 bases between. This CDR3 is built from 14 residues. CDR1 and CDR2 from the germline V gene are MDHEN and SYDVKM. The CDR3 nucleotides are TGTGCCAGCAGTTTAGGAGGGATTCGGAACGAGCAGTACTTC. Amino acids: CASSLGGIRNEQYF. Filled out from reference TRBV28 and TRBJ2-7, the complete variable domain reads DVKVTQSSRYLVKRTGEKVFLECVQDMDHENMFWYRQDPGLGLRLIYFSYDVKMKEKGDIPEGYSVSREKKERFSLILESASTNQTSMYLCASSLGGIRNEQYFGPGTRLTVT.

The chain uses TRBV4-1 and TRBJ2-1, with 12 nucleotides matching TRBD2. Germline V CDR1 and CDR2: MGHRA, YSYEKL. Unmatched junction bases numbered 5, after V lost 2 bases and J lost 9 bases. This CDR3 is built from 15 residues. CDR3 coding DNA: TGCGCCAGCAGCCAACTCCTAGCGGGGGGGCGTGAGCAGTTCTTC. It codes for CASSQLLAGGREQFF.

The rearrangement uses TRBV5-1 and TRBJ2-7; 10 positions match TRBD1. The trim removed 3 bases at V and 2 bases at J, leaving 8 bases unmatched. CDR3 length: 16 residues. Germline-derived CDR1 and CDR2 are SGHRS and YFSETQ. CDR3 residues: CASSWEGTGAAYEQYF. The CDR3 DNA is TGCGCCAGCAGCTGGGAGGGGACAGGGGCGGCCTACGAGCAGTACTTC.

V gene TRBV9 combines with J gene TRBJ1-3, with D possibly matching TRBD1 (6 bases). The V end was cut by 0 bases, the J end by 5 bases, with 9 bases between. CDR1 is SGDLS, CDR2 YYNGEE, per germline. The CDR3 totals 14 residues. This CDR3 is CASSVEGERNTIYF. DNA for the CDR3: TGTGCCAGCAGCGTAGAGGGGGAGCGAAACACCATATATTTT. Together with reference TRBV9 and TRBJ1-3, the CDR3 gives the full variable domain: DSGVTQTPKHLITATGQRVTLRCSPRSGDLSVYWYQQSLDQGLQFLIQYYNGEERAKGNILERFSAQQFPDLHSELNLSSLELGDSALYFCASSVEGERNTIYFGEGSWLTVV.

The chain uses TRBV6-5 and TRBJ2-7; 8 nucleotides agree with TRBD2. Trimming removed 6 bases from V and 2 bases from J; junction bases left unmatched: 9. The CDR3 loop spans 15 amino acids. Germline values: CDR1 MNHEY, CDR2 SVGAGI. The CDR3 DNA reads TGTGCCAGCAGCCCCGGGGGGGCGGGAGCCTACGAGCAGTACTTC. Its protein is CASSPGGAGAYEQYF.